The next 30 T cell receptor beta chains were all read from a single sample in a study of T cell repertoires in cytomegalovirus infection. TCRdb called the reads again in MiXCR, with one record for every CDR3 protein. The data contain around 550,000 distinct CDR3 sequences, 26% of them singletons. The sample consisted of PBMCs. All receptors come from a human donor in good health (CMV status not recorded). Some clones in this sample may be carry-over from other donors' samples.

This chain connects TRBV28 to TRBJ2-1; D may correspond to TRBD1 or TRBD2 (5 bases each). Germline assignment: CDR1 MDHEN and CDR2 SYDVKM. V dropped 7 bases and J dropped 0 bases, with 19 bases sitting between them. This CDR3 has 17 residues. This CDR3 reads CASTSAGAPSSYNEQFF. The CDR3 nucleotides are TGTGCCAGCACCTCAGCCGGGGCCCCGAGCTCCTACAATGAGCAGTTCTTC. Full variable domain (missing parts from reference TRBV28 and TRBJ2-1): DVKVTQSSRYLVKRTGEKVFLECVQDMDHENMFWYRQDPGLGLRLIYFSYDVKMKEKGDIPEGYSVSREKKERFSLILESASTNQTSMYLCASTSAGAPSSYNEQFFGPGTRLTVL.

This clonotype has a count of ten or more. The V call is TRBV28, the J call TRBJ2-2; D ambiguous. Germline V gene data show CDR1 as MDHEN and CDR2 as SYDVKM. V dropped 5 bases and J dropped 7 bases, with 8 bases sitting between them. This CDR3 has 12 residues. CDR3 DNA sequence: TGTGCCAGCAGTACAATGGGCGGGGAGCTGTTTTTT. Its protein product is CASSTMGGELFF.

The chain links TRBV12-3 or TRBV12-4 to TRBJ2-1; 11 nucleotides line up with TRBD2. The CDR3 is made up of 16 amino acids. V lost 6 bases, J lost 7 bases, and 11 bases stayed unmatched. CDR3 in amino acids: CASSLLRLAGSNEQFF. CDR3 DNA sequence: TGTGCCAGCAGCTTACTGAGACTAGCGGGATCGAATGAGCAGTTCTTC.

This clonotype has just a few counts. The rearrangement links TRBV7-2 to TRBJ2-1, with D possibly being TRBD2 (5 bases). The CDR3 runs 17 residues. The germline V gene has CDR1 SGHTA and CDR2 FQGNSA. The ends were cut back, 5 bases at V and 0 bases at J, with 17 bases in the middle. The CDR3, as DNA: TGTGCCAGCAGCCTCCTCTCTCTGCTAGCCTCCTACAATGAGCAGTTCTTC. This sequence encodes CASSLLSLLASYNEQFF.

DNA of the CDR3: TGTGCCAGCAGTCCATCTAGCGGGGGAGTTCTTGAGCAGTTCTTC. Encoded protein: CASSPSSGGVLEQFF. This chain uses TRBV28 with TRBJ2-1; 10 nucleotides match TRBD2. Germline V gene sequence: CDR1 MDHEN, CDR2 SYDVKM. The CDR3 totals 15 residues. V lost 5 bases to trimming and J lost 9 bases; unmatched junction nucleotides: 10.

This chain joins TRBV20-1 and TRBJ2-7, with a possible D match to TRBD2 (5 bases). The germline V gene has CDR1 DFQATT and CDR2 SNEGSKA (reference sequence). This CDR3 is 13 amino acids long. V lost 1 base and J 4 bases, leaving 11 bases between the germline ends. The DNA for the CDR3 is TGCAGTGCTAGAGGGAGTAGCGTATACGAGCAGTACTTC. It specifies CSARGSSVYEQYF.

This clonotype was recorded many times. The chain uses TRBV7-2 and TRBJ1-2; D not certain. The CDR3 covers 13 residues. Germline-derived CDR1 and CDR2 are SGHTA and FQGNSA. V was shortened by 0 bases and J by 4 bases, with 6 bases between the two germline ends. The CDR3 DNA sequence: TGTGCCAGCAGCTTAGCCTACAGCTATGGCTACACCTTC. Its protein product is CASSLAYSYGYTF.

Comments on this clonotype: The junction differs from germline at one of its ends, possibly a read error. V is TRBV7-6 and J is TRBJ2-1; D gene ambiguous. This CDR3 is 14 amino acids long. The germline gives CDR1 SGHVS, CDR2 FNYEAQ. The CDR3 DNA is TGTGCCAGCGGCTTAGCTGCTAGTCACAATGAGCAGTTCTTC. Its protein product is CASGLAASHNEQFF.

This clonotype was counted ten times or more. This chain uses TRBV7-2 with TRBJ2-5; 13 bases map to TRBD2. This CDR3 contains 16 residues. CDR1 is SGHTA and CDR2 is FQGNSA in the germline V gene. V shed 1 base and J 4 bases; nucleotides not matched to a gene: 3. The CDR3, as DNA: TGTGCCAGCAGCTTAGTTTGGACTAGCGGGGGAGAGACCCAGTACTTC. Translating gives CASSLVWTSGGETQYF.

The chain uses TRBV9 and TRBJ2-7, with TRBD2 as a possible D gene (7 bases). This CDR3 comprises 16 residues. Trimming shortened V by 0 bases and J by 1 base, and 14 bases separated the two germline ends. Germline CDR1 SGDLS, CDR2 YYNGEE. CDR3 region: CASSVVGGGLSYEQYV. The DNA for the CDR3 is TGTGCCAGCAGCGTAGTGGGAGGGGGGTTGTCCTACGAGCAGTACGTC.

This clonotype was counted a few times. The chain combines TRBV12-3 or TRBV12-4 with TRBJ2-7, with D possibly TRBD2 on 5 matching bases. With 10 bases removed from V and 5 bases from J, the gap between germline ends came to 15 bases. The CDR3 consists of 12 residues. Written as DNA, the CDR3 is TGTGCCATCGCGGGTGCCGGGCACGAGCAGTACTTC. It translates to CAIAGAGHEQYF.

This clonotype was seen only a few times. This chain uses TRBV7-2 with TRBJ1-6, with D perhaps matching TRBD1 (5 bases). Germline V gene sequence: CDR1 SGHTA, CDR2 FQGNSA. The CDR3 is made up of 15 amino acids. Deletions cut 11 bases from V and 0 bases from J, with 14 bases between. The CDR3 region has the DNA TGTGCCGGGGGGGTGGGAGGCTCCTATAATTCACCCCTCCACTTT. Amino acid sequence: CAGGVGGSYNSPLHF.

The chain has TRBV20-1 and TRBJ2-5, with 10 bases lining up with TRBD2. V lost 7 bases and J lost 3; bases outside the gene matches: 5. The CDR3 is 13 residues long. Germline CDR1 and CDR2: DFQATT and SNEGSKA (reference sequence). The CDR3 here is CSGLAGAKETQYF. The CDR3 bases are TGCAGTGGCCTAGCGGGAGCGAAAGAGACCCAGTACTTC.

The genes are TRBV10-3 and TRBJ1-2; the D gene is possibly TRBD1 (5 bases). Trimming shortened V by 6 bases and J by 5 bases, and 22 bases separated the two germline ends. CDR3 length: 16 amino acids. Germline loops: CDR1 ENHRY, CDR2 SYGVKD. The CDR3 region is CAISPDGGSSPYGYTF. CDR3 coding DNA: TGTGCCATCAGCCCTGACGGGGGGAGTTCCCCGTATGGCTACACCTTC.

Comment on this clonotype: A much larger clonotype is one base distant, so this may be a read error. This chain uses TRBV6-1 with TRBJ2-3, with 10 positions matching TRBD2. Unmatched junction bases numbered 15, after V lost 7 bases and J lost 5 bases. The CDR3 length is 17 residues. Per germline, CDR1 MNHNS and CDR2 SASEGT. The CDR3 here is CASTRGVSGRLEDTQYF. CDR3 nucleotide sequence: TGTGCCAGCACCAGAGGGGTTAGCGGGAGGCTTGAAGATACGCAGTATTTT.

The chain combines TRBV7-2 with TRBJ2-1; D call uncertain. The V end lost 10 bases, the J end lost 2 bases, and 18 bases lay between the germline ends. Per the germline V gene, CDR1 is SGHTA and CDR2 is FQGNSA. There are 15 residues in the CDR3. This CDR3 reads CANGLGTDPYNEQFF. Here the CDR3 DNA reads TGTGCCAACGGATTGGGTACCGACCCCTACAATGAGCAGTTCTTC.

This clonotype appeared a few times. The rearrangement uses TRBV7-2 and TRBJ2-7; 7 positions agree with TRBD2. The CDR3 consists of 15 residues. Germline CDR1 is SGHTA and CDR2 is FQGNSA. Trimming cost V 1 base and J 2 bases; bases outside gene matches: 5. The DNA of the CDR3 is TGTGCCAGCAGCTTAGGGGTGGGAGGGACCTACGAGCAGTACGTC. This translates into CASSLGVGGTYEQYV.

In its sample, this clonotype was seen a few times. The gene calls are TRBV7-3 and TRBJ2-1; 10 nucleotides line up with TRBD2. Germline-derived CDR1 and CDR2 are SGHTA and FQGTGA. With 2 bases clipped from V and 7 bases from J, the junction kept 5 bases outside the gene matches. The CDR3 covers 15 residues. The CDR3 sequence is CASSLQLAGWNEQFF. CDR3 sequence (DNA): TGTGCCAGCAGCTTACAACTAGCGGGGTGGAATGAGCAGTTCTTC.

The sample holds many counts of this clonotype. The V call is TRBV7-9, the J call TRBJ2-7; D is undetermined. Germline values: CDR1 SEHNR, CDR2 FQNEAQ (reference sequence). CDR3 size: 13 residues. V was cut by 1 base and J by 2 bases, with 6 bases left in between. Here the CDR3 reads CASSLDDPYEQYV. CDR3 nucleotide sequence: TGTGCCAGCAGCTTAGACGATCCCTACGAGCAGTACGTC.

This clonotype has just a few counts. V is TRBV12-3 or TRBV12-4 and J is TRBJ2-3; either TRBD1 or TRBD2 may fit D (5 bases each). Trimming left V 6 bases short and J 7 bases short, with 11 bases between. The CDR3 runs to 12 residues. The CDR3 here is CASSRETNTQYF. DNA for the CDR3: TGTGCCAGCAGCAGGGAGACGAATACGCAGTATTTT.

The chain couples TRBV5-4 to TRBJ1-1; TRBD1 aligns across 10 bases. Germline V gene sequence: CDR1 SGHNT, CDR2 YYREEE (reference sequence). J gave up 1 base and V 3 bases, and 3 bases lay outside the gene matches. The length of the CDR3 is 15 residues. The CDR3 loop is CASSSWTGGNTEAFF. The CDR3 bases are TGTGCCAGCAGCTCCTGGACAGGGGGGAACACTGAAGCTTTCTTT. The whole variable domain, remainder taken from reference TRBV5-4 and TRBJ1-1, is ETGVTQSPTHLIKTRGQQVTLRCSSQSGHNTVSWYQQALGQGPQFIFQYYREEENGRGNFPPRFSGLQFPNYSSELNVNALELDDSALYLCASSSWTGGNTEAFFGQGTRLTVV.

The chain couples TRBV12-5 to TRBJ2-7; D might be TRBD2 (5 bases). This CDR3 region has 15 residues. CDR1 is LGHNT, CDR2 FRNRAP, per germline. Trimming shortened V by 5 bases and J by 0 bases, and 14 bases separated the two germline ends. The CDR3 is CASGPSSGPSYEQYV. The CDR3 nucleotides read TGTGCTAGTGGTCCCTCCAGCGGCCCCTCCTACGAGCAGTACGTC.

The chain combines TRBV28 with TRBJ2-3; 7 positions match TRBD2. CDR1 MDHEN and CDR2 SYDVKM come from the germline V gene. This CDR3 region has 18 residues. The junction had 17 bases not matched to a gene; V was cut back by 6 bases and J by 2 bases. CDR3: CASRTLPFWTRDTDTQYF. DNA for the CDR3: TGTGCCAGCAGAACCCTACCCTTCTGGACTAGAGACACAGATACGCAGTATTTT.

This chain connects TRBV28 to TRBJ2-1, with D possibly being TRBD2 (5 bases). The CDR3 loop spans 14 amino acids. V gave up 6 bases and J gave up 1 base, with 10 bases separating them. Germline V gives CDR1 MDHEN, CDR2 SYDVKM. CDR3 sequence (DNA): TGTGCCAGCAGAATGGGGAGTTCCTACAATGAGCAGTTCTTC. It is translated as CASRMGSSYNEQFF. Supplemented by reference TRBV28 and TRBJ2-1, the full variable domain reads DVKVTQSSRYLVKRTGEKVFLECVQDMDHENMFWYRQDPGLGLRLIYFSYDVKMKEKGDIPEGYSVSREKKERFSLILESASTNQTSMYLCASRMGSSYNEQFFGPGTRLTVL.

This clonotype was counted between two and nine times. The V gene is TRBV18, the J gene TRBJ1-6; maybe TRBD1 (6 bases). The V gene lost 0 bases and the J gene lost 9 bases, with 12 bases spanning the gap. The germline CDR1 and CDR2 sequences are KGHSH and LQKENI. This CDR3 spans 15 amino acids. The CDR3: CASSPPQGWSSPLHF. In DNA form, the CDR3 reads TGTGCCAGCTCACCACCGCAGGGGTGGTCTTCACCCCTCCACTTT.

The gene calls are TRBV6-1 and TRBJ2-1; TRBD2 matches 9 bases. The V segment lost 6 bases and the J segment 5 bases; nucleotides outside the gene matches: 8. The CDR3 runs to 15 residues. Per germline, CDR1 MNHNS and CDR2 SASEGT. CDR3 amino acids: CASSGGLALNNEQFF. CDR3 in DNA: TGTGCCAGCAGCGGCGGACTAGCGTTAAACAATGAGCAGTTCTTC.

The chain has TRBV19 and TRBJ1-5; a possible D gene is TRBD1 (5 bases). CDR3 length: 18 amino acids. V was trimmed by 5 bases and J by 5 bases, leaving 25 bases between them. Germline CDR1 is LNHDA and CDR2 is SQIVND (reference sequence). The CDR3 nucleotides read TGTGCCAGTAGTCCATCCCGCCTCGGGGGGGGGAAGGATCAGCCCCAGCATTTT. It encodes CASSPSRLGGGKDQPQHF. The entire variable domain, with the rest obtained from reference TRBV19 and TRBJ1-5, is as follows: DGGITQSPKYLFRKEGQNVTLSCEQNLNHDAMYWYRQDPGQGLRLIYYSQIVNDFQKGDIAEGYSVSREKKESFPLTVTSAQKNPTAFYLCASSPSRLGGGKDQPQHFGDGTRLSIL.

J is TRBJ1-5 and V is TRBV11-1, with 9 bases matching TRBD1. Germline loops: CDR1 SGHAT, CDR2 FQDESV (reference sequence). This CDR3 comprises 19 residues. The V segment lost 7 bases and the J segment 1 base; nucleotides outside the gene matches: 17. The CDR3 nucleotides are TGTGCCAGCAACCCCTTCCGGGACAGGGACCGTGGGAGCAATCAGCCCCAGCATTTT. This sequence encodes CASNPFRDRDRGSNQPQHF.

This clonotype has more than one count but fewer than ten. This chain's CDR3 is CASRRGLATQYF. The CDR3 bases are TGTGCCAGCAGGCGGGGACTAGCGACCCAGTACTTC. The chain employs TRBV6-2 or TRBV6-3 and TRBJ2-5; 9 nucleotides match TRBD2. There are 12 residues in the CDR3. Germline CDR1 reads MNHEY; CDR2 reads SVGEGT. The V and J ends lost 6 bases and 7 bases, in that order; junction bases with no gene match: 3.

This clonotype has only a few counts. The rearrangement joins TRBV7-3 to TRBJ2-1, with 7 nucleotides matching TRBD1. Germline trimming cut 1 base from V and 8 bases from J; bases unmatched to any gene: 11. CDR3 length equals 16 residues. Germline CDR1 reads SGHTA; CDR2 reads FQGTGA. The CDR3 spells CASSLIGGSHGDEQFF. Written as DNA, the CDR3 is TGTGCCAGCAGCTTAATAGGGGGCAGTCATGGGGATGAGCAGTTCTTC.